This T cell receptor (beta chain) was sequenced in a study of cytomegalovirus exposure and HLA in healthy donors. Study-level results: TCR beta chains associated with HLA were, in a later analysis, more clonally expanded than equally common others. Most TCRs appeared rarely, but some public TCRs recurred in many donors. As was reported, the HLA-A and HLA-B alleles of most subjects were accurately predicted from TCR beta sequences. Looking again later, the authors saw that most CMV-associated TCR beta chains seemed HLA-restricted.

Trimming pared 4 bases from V and 10 bases from J, leaving 11 bases between. CDR1 and CDR2 (germline): LGHNA, YNFKEQ. The CDR3 runs to 12 residues. As for this clone: What it recognizes is unknown.

This PCR relied on a set of 60 Vbeta primers and 13 Jbeta primers. Measured with immunoSEQ multiplex PCR; TCRdb has only the in-frame clones, and not every one. The sample includes roughly 190,000 clones, about 69% of them seen just once. The source material was PBMCs. V usage is TRBV4-2 and J usage is TRBJ2-1, with D perhaps matching TRBD1 (5 bases). The TCR was taken from a man aged 25-45 years in good health and CMV-seropositive. CDR3 sequence (DNA): TGTGCCAGCAGCCTTCAGGGTGAAGAGCAGTTCTTC. The encoded protein is CASSLQGEEQFF.